Listed here are 28 T cell receptor beta chains from one sample, sequenced in a study of T cells in Graves' hyperthyroidism and ophthalmopathy. Amplified regions were TCR beta CDR3 sequences from RNA transcripts. Initially, a first-round RT-PCR of the TCR CDR3 employed the HTBI primer set. TCRdb processed the multiplex PCR reads anew with MiXCR; each CDR3 protein has one entry. Found here are fewer than 750,000 distinct CDR3 sequences, roughly 50% of them singletons; the top ten hold around 7.7%. The sequencing sample was made of peripheral blood or thyroid tissue (not recorded which). Source of these receptors: a woman aged 18-30 years with Graves' hyperthyroidism.

At least ten counts were recorded for this clonotype. The chain employs TRBV19 and TRBJ1-5; 10 bases match TRBD1. Germline V CDR1 and CDR2: LNHDA, SQIVND (reference sequence). The CDR3 runs 15 residues. V dropped 7 bases and J dropped 7; count of bases not matched to a gene: 10. DNA of the CDR3: TGTGCCAGTACCTTTTCTGGGACAGGGGACCAGCCCCAGCATTTT. It translates to CASTFSGTGDQPQHF.

J is TRBJ2-7 and V is TRBV27; TRBD1 aligns across 7 bases. Germline CDR1 and CDR2: MNHEY and SMNVEV (reference sequence). CDR3 length equals 13 residues. Trimming cost V 4 bases and J 5 bases; bases outside gene matches: 5. The CDR3 coding sequence is TGTGCCAGCAGTTCTGACAGGGTGGACGAGCAGTACTTC. This gives the protein CASSSDRVDEQYF.

This clonotype has ten or more counts. The rearrangement joins TRBV5-6 to TRBJ2-5, with TRBD1 identical over 10 bases. J was trimmed by 5 bases and V by 3 bases; bases with no gene match: 7. Germline loops: CDR1 SGHDT, CDR2 YYEEEE. The CDR3 has 15 amino acids. In DNA, the CDR3 is TGTGCCAGCAGCTCCGGGACAGGGGTGGATGAGACCCAGTACTTC. Protein product: CASSSGTGVDETQYF.

This chain links TRBV7-9 with TRBJ1-2; tentative D call: TRBD1 (5 bases). The V gene's germline CDR1 is SEHNR and CDR2 FQNEAQ (reference sequence). Between the trimmed V and J ends, which lost 4 bases and 1 base, there was a span of 16 bases. The CDR3 has 16 residues. The CDR3 region has the DNA TGTGCCAGCAGCTCTTACCGGCTGACAGATAACTATGGCTACACCTTC. Translated, it gives CASSSYRLTDNYGYTF.

In its sample, this clonotype was seen a few times. The chain recombines TRBV29-1 with TRBJ2-3; D gene uncertain. This CDR3 spans 14 amino acids. V lost 3 bases and J lost 1, with 11 bases in between. CDR1 is SQVTM, CDR2 ANQGSEA, per germline. This chain's CDR3 is CSVDRVDGTDTQYF. CDR3 nucleotide sequence: TGCAGCGTTGACCGGGTCGATGGCACAGATACGCAGTATTTT.

This clonotype was recorded at least ten times. J is TRBJ2-7 and V is TRBV5-8; TRBD1 matches 9 bases. V gave up 2 bases and J gave up 5 bases; unmatched junction bases: 5. CDR3 length equals 14 residues. From germline, CDR1 is SGHTS and CDR2 YDEGEE. The CDR3 DNA follows: TGTGCCAGCAGCTTCAGGGACAGGGCCAACGAGCAGTACTTC. Translating gives CASSFRDRANEQYF.

This chain joins TRBV2 and TRBJ2-5; D perhaps matches TRBD1 (6 bases). Germline CDR1 reads SNHLY; CDR2 reads FYNNEI. Trimming left V 7 bases short and J 5 bases short, with 11 bases between. The CDR3 contains 12 residues. CDR3 sequence: CASTLGAETQYF. Here the CDR3 DNA reads TGTGCCAGCACTTTGGGGGCCGAGACCCAGTACTTC.

This clonotype was observed a few times. The rearrangement joins TRBV7-6 to TRBJ2-7; 7 bases agree with TRBD1. This CDR3 spans 15 amino acids. With 5 bases clipped from V and 2 bases from J, the junction kept 9 bases outside the gene matches. Germline V CDR1 and CDR2: SGHVS, FNYEAQ. CDR3 nucleotides: TGTGCCAGCAGCCTCCGGACAGGTAGACCCTACGAGCAGTACTTC. It encodes CASSLRTGRPYEQYF. The full variable domain, its missing parts supplied by reference TRBV7-6 and TRBJ2-7, is GAGVSQSPRYKVTKRGQDVALRCDPISGHVSLYWYRQALGQGPEFLTYFNYEAQQDKSGLPNDRFSAERPEGSISTLTIQRTEQRDSAMYRCASSLRTGRPYEQYFGPGTRLTVT.

The CDR3 bases are TGTGCCAGCAGCGGTACTAGCGGGATTGGTCCTTCGAACACCGGGGAGCTGTTTTTT. This gives the protein CASSGTSGIGPSNTGELFF. This sequence joins TRBV9 and TRBJ2-2; TRBD2 aligns across 10 bases. Germline CDR1 and CDR2: SGDLS and YYNGEE. This CDR3 is built from 19 residues. The V and J ends lost 3 bases and 0 bases, in that order; junction bases with no gene match: 11.

Of note for this clonotype: A much larger clonotype is one base distant, so this may be a read error. V is TRBV10-3 and J is TRBJ2-5; TRBD1 matches 8 bases. Per the germline V gene, CDR1 is ENHRY and CDR2 is SYGVKD. The CDR3 is 16 amino acids. V shed 4 bases, J shed 1 base, and the junction held 8 bases outside the gene matches. The CDR3 sequence is CAISGGQGGGQETQYF. DNA of the CDR3: TGTGCCATCAGTGGCGGACAGGGCGGTGGCCAAGAGACCCAGTACTTC.

This clonotype was recorded at least ten times. This rearrangement joins TRBV7-2 to TRBJ1-1, with unresolved D. The CDR3 has 13 residues. Germline V gene data show CDR1 as SGHTA and CDR2 as FQGNSA. The V and J ends lost 4 bases and 3 bases respectively, with 9 bases between them. DNA for the CDR3: TGTGCCAGCAGCTCCCAGTTGGACACTGAAGCTTTCTTT. Translated, it gives CASSSQLDTEAFF. The full variable domain, in which reference TRBV7-2 and TRBJ1-1 provide the parts outside the CDR3, is GAGVSQSPSNKVTEKGKDVELRCDPISGHTALYWYRQSLGQGLEFLIYFQGNSAPDKSGLPSDRFSAERTGGSVSTLTIQRTQQEDSAVYLCASSSQLDTEAFFGQGTRLTVV.

The table lists this clonotype with many counts. The genes are TRBV5-6 and TRBJ1-4; weak D call: TRBD1 (5 bases). V was trimmed by 2 bases and J by 9 bases, leaving 17 bases between them. The CDR3 is 15 residues long. Germline V gene sequence: CDR1 SGHDT, CDR2 YYEEEE. The CDR3 region has the DNA TGTGCCAGCAGCTTCGAGACAGCGTCGAGGAAAAAACTGTTTTTT. Its translation is CASSFETASRKKLFF.

For this clonotype: This may come from a read error, since a much larger clone is one base off. The chain combines TRBV13 with TRBJ2-7; 12 bases line up with TRBD2. CDR1 and CDR2 from the germline V gene are PRHDT and FYEKMQ (reference sequence). CDR3 size: 17 residues. The ends lost 4 bases at V and 0 bases at J; junction bases unmatched: 7. For the CDR3, the DNA is TGTGCCAGCAGCTCTCTAGCGGGAGGGGAAACCTCCTACGAGCAGTACTTC. This translates into CASSSLAGGETSYEQYF. Full variable domain (outside the CDR3, taken from reference TRBV13 and TRBJ2-7): AAGVIQSPRHLIKEKRETATLKCYPIPRHDTVYWYQQGPGQDPQFLISFYEKMQSDKGSIPDRFSAQQFSDYHSELNMSSLELGDSALYFCASSSLAGGETSYEQYFGPGTRLTVT.

The chain recombines TRBV24-1 with TRBJ2-5, with no clear D. CDR1 is KGHDR, CDR2 SFDVKD, per germline. The CDR3 is 13 amino acids. The germline V and J ends were trimmed by 9 bases and 5 bases, with 15 bases remaining between them. This CDR3 reads CATSNEPFETQYF. CDR3 DNA: TGTGCCACCTCAAATGAGCCTTTCGAGACCCAGTACTTC.

V is TRBV4-1 and J is TRBJ1-5, with D perhaps TRBD1 (6 bases). Trimming took 0 bases from V and 3 from J, leaving 15 bases between them. The CDR3 extends over 17 amino acids. Germline CDR1 reads MGHRA; CDR2 reads YSYEKL. CDR3 sequence reads: CASSQEAGGNINQPQHF. The CDR3 region has the DNA TGCGCCAGCAGCCAAGAAGCGGGGGGCAACATCAATCAGCCCCAGCATTTT.

The chain couples TRBV4-3 to TRBJ1-1; 10 bases are a match to TRBD1. The CDR3 consists of 15 residues. The germline gives CDR1 LGHNA, CDR2 YSLEER. The trim removed 0 bases at V and 5 bases at J, leaving 3 bases unmatched. The CDR3 DNA sequence: TGCGCCAGCAGCCAAGAGGGACAGGGGAGGACTGAAGCTTTCTTT. The encoded protein is CASSQEGQGRTEAFF.

This clonotype was counted a single time. The rearrangement joins TRBV15 to TRBJ1-1; tentatively, D is TRBD1 (5 bases). Germline loops: CDR1 LNHNV, CDR2 YYDKDF (reference sequence). The V end lost 2 bases, the J end lost 4 bases, and 5 bases lay between the germline ends. The CDR3 runs to 12 residues. The CDR3 region has the DNA TGTGCCACCAGCAGACAGGGCACTGAAGCTTTCTTT. Translation: CATSRQGTEAFF.

The chain links TRBV6-5 to TRBJ1-2, with 7 bases that match TRBD1. V shed 5 bases and J 6 bases; nucleotides not matched to a gene: 12. Germline values: CDR1 MNHEY, CDR2 SVGAGI. This CDR3 contains 15 residues. CDR3 bases: TGTGCCAGCAGTGCCTCGACAGGGAGCGTGGATGGCTACACCTTC. Translation: CASSASTGSVDGYTF.

This clonotype has a count of ten or more. The chain uses TRBV20-1 and TRBJ2-5; D perhaps matches TRBD2 (6 bases). V lost 5 bases, J lost 5 bases, and 18 bases lay in between. This CDR3 has 14 amino acids. The germline gives CDR1 DFQATT, CDR2 SNEGSKA (reference sequence). In DNA, the CDR3 is TGCAGTGCTGCCGGAAGCGGGCCGGGGGAGACCCAGTACTTC. This gives the protein CSAAGSGPGETQYF.

The rearrangement joins TRBV15 to TRBJ2-5; TRBD1 matches 7 bases. The length of the CDR3 is 13 residues. J was trimmed by 3 bases and V by 7 bases; bases with no gene match: 5. CDR1 is LNHNV and CDR2 is YYDKDF in the germline V gene (reference sequence). The CDR3 nucleotides read TGTGCCACCATGGGACAGAATGAAGAGACCCAGTACTTC. Protein: CATMGQNEETQYF. The full variable domain, with the rest looked up from reference TRBV15 and TRBJ2-5, is DAMVIQNPRYQVTQFGKPVTLSCSQTLNHNVMYWYQQKSSQAPKLLFHYYDKDFNNEADTPDNFQSRRPNTSFCFLDIRSPGLGDTAMYLCATMGQNEETQYFGPGTRLLVL.

A remark on this clonotype: At one end, the junction sequence differs from germline, possibly due to a read error. The chain couples TRBV5-1 to TRBJ2-6, with D perhaps matching TRBD1 (6 bases). Germline assignment: CDR1 SGHRS and CDR2 YFSETQ. This CDR3 is 13 amino acids long. The CDR3 reads CASSFQGPDTEAF. The CDR3, as DNA: TGCGCCAGCAGCTTTCAGGGGCCAGACACTGAAGCTTTC.

V and J are TRBV20-1 and TRBJ1-1; D is undetermined. The CDR3 covers 12 residues. Deletions cut 3 bases from V and 7 bases from J, with 12 bases between. From germline, CDR1 is DFQATT and CDR2 SNEGSKA (reference sequence). The CDR3 region is CSASVSGSEAFF. CDR3 bases: TGCAGTGCTAGCGTTTCGGGCAGTGAAGCTTTCTTT.

The chain links TRBV9 to TRBJ1-5, with D possibly TRBD1 on 5 matching bases. The germline V gene has CDR1 SGDLS and CDR2 YYNGEE. Deletions cut 0 bases from V and 2 bases from J, with 9 bases between. This CDR3 has 15 residues. CDR3 loop: CASSVVDRGNQPQHF. DNA for the CDR3: TGTGCCAGCAGCGTAGTTGACAGAGGCAATCAGCCCCAGCATTTT.

In its sample, this clonotype was seen many times. The chain has TRBV12-3 or TRBV12-4 and TRBJ2-7; D perhaps matches TRBD2 (5 bases). The CDR3 sequence is 12 residues long. Trimming left V 5 bases short and J 6 bases short, with 11 bases between. CDR3: CASSRSRGEQYF. CDR3 nucleotide sequence: TGTGCCAGCAGTCGGTCCCGGGGCGAGCAGTACTTC.

This clonotype came up many times. The chain links TRBV14 to TRBJ2-7, with D uncertain. The CDR3 is 13 amino acids. The germline V gene has CDR1 SGHDN and CDR2 FVKESK. V was pared by 3 bases and J by 2 bases, with 8 bases between. CDR3 DNA: TGTGCCAGCAGCCATTTTTCCACCTACGAGCAGTACTTC. Encoded protein: CASSHFSTYEQYF.

This clonotype showed up just a few times. The chain couples TRBV12-3 or TRBV12-4 to TRBJ1-4; D gene unclear. The length of the CDR3 is 12 residues. V dropped 5 bases and J dropped 7 bases, with 8 bases sitting between them. CDR3 region: CASSLNLEKLFF. CDR3 nucleotides: TGTGCCAGCAGTCTCAACCTTGAAAAACTGTTTTTT.

The genes are TRBV2 and TRBJ1-6; 7 bases line up with TRBD1. The CDR3 covers 14 residues. In germline, CDR1 is SNHLY, CDR2 FYNNEI. The V segment lost 4 bases and the J segment 13 bases; nucleotides outside the gene matches: 10. DNA of the CDR3: TGTGCCAGCAGTGCAACAGGGGCGAATCAGCCCCTCCACTTT. Its protein product is CASSATGANQPLHF.

CDR3 in DNA: TGTGCCGGTATCGGGGACGGGCCACACAATGAGCAGTTCTTC. This encodes CAGIGDGPHNEQFF. The gene calls are TRBV7-9 and TRBJ2-1, with D perhaps being TRBD1 or TRBD2 (5 bases each). Germline V gene sequence: CDR1 SEHNR, CDR2 FQNEAQ (reference sequence). The CDR3 has 14 residues. Trimming removed 11 bases at V and 5 bases at J, with 19 bases between.